This TCR beta chain appears in the sequencing data of a study of T cell responses to AZD1222 COVID-19 vaccine. General observations from the study: Clonal diversity may have been underestimated in mostly white British donors. Among AZD1222 vaccinees, only five or six were seropositive at baseline. Receipt of two AZD1222 doses was followed by a rise in Spike-specific TCR breadth and depth. Nearly half of spike-specific TCRs reportedly go after variant regions that carry no mutations.

Some clones are missing from TCRdb's copy, which holds only in-frame ones; the method was immunoSEQ multiplex PCR. The table shows under 150,000 clones, with about 93% occurring only once. The CDR3 has 15 amino acids. Germline V lookup: CDR1 KGHDR, CDR2 SFDVKD. Trimming took 2 bases from V and 2 from J, leaving 10 bases between them. A note on this clone: Antigen specificity is unknown.

The V call is TRBV24-1, the J call TRBJ2-3; no firm D call. This sequence originates from an adult in good health. Material: peripheral blood, obtained on day 0 of AZD1222 vaccination. The CDR3 protein is CATSDSLRPTDTQYF. The CDR3 DNA reads as TGTGCCACCAGTGATTCCCTCCGGCCCACAGATACGCAGTATTTT.